This T cell receptor beta chain appears in the sequencing data of a study of a mutant IDH1 vaccine in newly diagnosed glioma. Across the whole study: Patients underwent eight vaccinations, which took place in weeks 1, 3, 5, 7, 11, 15, 19 and 23. Patients arrived already treated with radiotherapy, temozolomide, or both, most having had both. General study points: Whatever changes occurred in top peripheral T cell clonotypes seemed unrelated to pseudoprogression.

Described time point: week 23, last vaccination. All doses held 300 ug of mutant IDH1 20-mer peptide, with topical imiquimod. New WHO grade 3 or 4 astrocytomas that were IDH1-mutant and ATRX-lost occurred in the donors. The method was immunoSEQ multiplex PCR; TCRdb's version includes in-frame clones alone and lacks a portion of them. Seen here are roughly 45,000 clones, around 84% observed once, and the top ten hold 2% to 3%. V shed 2 bases and J 3 bases; nucleotides not matched to a gene: 4. The germline V gene has CDR1 GTSNPN and CDR2 SVGIG (reference sequence). The CDR3 is made up of 14 amino acids. The sample holds a few counts of this clone. What it recognizes is unknown.

The chain couples TRBV30 to TRBJ1-5; 7 nucleotides line up with TRBD1. The sequence was collected from a woman under 30 with glioma. Some clones in this sample may be carry-over from other donors' samples. Sequenced here: PBMCs, sampled from a glioma patient whose treatment included an IDH1 peptide vaccine. DNA for the CDR3: TGTGCCTGGAGTCGGGACAGCTTCAATCAGCCCCAGCATTTT. It specifies CAWSRDSFNQPQHF.